The 9 T cell receptor beta chains listed next were all sequenced from one sample in a study of Graves' ophthalmopathy and Graves' hyperthyroidism. For repertoire sequencing, the TCR beta CDR3 regions were amplified from RNA transcripts. After a first-round RT-PCR with HTBI primers, a second-round multiplex PCR was run. MiXCR, run by TCRdb on the multiplex PCR reads, gives a single entry per CDR3 protein. Among roughly 1.1 million distinct CDR3 sequences listed, about two fifths were seen once. The sample comprised peripheral blood or thyroid tissue (not recorded which). Receptors were obtained from an adult man with Graves' hyperthyroidism.

This clonotype was seen ten or more times. The chain is built from TRBV20-1 and TRBJ2-6; no clear D gene. The germline V and J ends were trimmed by 3 bases and 2 bases, with 14 bases remaining between them. CDR1 and CDR2 from the germline V gene are DFQATT and SNEGSKA (reference sequence). CDR3 length: 16 residues. For the CDR3, the DNA is TGCAGTGCTAGTGGGTGGTCTGAACCTGGGGCCAACGTCCTGACTTTC. Translation gives CSASGWSEPGANVLTF.

This clonotype came up many times. The chain links TRBV7-8 to TRBJ2-2; possibly TRBD1 or TRBD2 for D (6 bases each). This CDR3 is 16 amino acids long. Per germline, CDR1 SGHVS and CDR2 FQNEAQ. Trimming stripped 1 base from V and 7 bases from J, with 16 bases between. The CDR3: CASSLVVGGLGGELFF. The CDR3 coding sequence is TGTGCCAGCAGCTTAGTGGTCGGGGGCTTGGGCGGGGAGCTGTTTTTT.

The rearrangement joins TRBV10-3 to TRBJ2-7; no reliable D call. The germline V gene encodes CDR1 ENHRY and CDR2 SYGVKD. Trimming removed 7 bases at V and 6 bases at J, with 19 bases between. The CDR3 is 14 residues long. For the CDR3, the DNA is TGTGCCATCACCCCGACCGCGGACCCGGCCGAGCAGTACTTC. Residues: CAITPTADPAEQYF.

The table lists this clonotype with many counts. The genes are TRBV29-1 and TRBJ2-2; D unresolved. V shed 6 bases and J shed 6 bases, with 17 bases lying between them. The CDR3 consists of 14 residues. Germline V gene data show CDR1 as SQVTM and CDR2 as ANQGSEA. CDR3: CSVGMSVGSGELFF. In DNA, the CDR3 is TGCAGCGTGGGGATGTCGGTGGGGTCCGGGGAGCTGTTTTTT.

The CDR3 coding sequence is TGTGCCAGCCGGGGGTCGGGGGGCTTTGACTATGGCTACACCTTC. Translated: CASRGSGGFDYGYTF. This chain connects TRBV25-1 to TRBJ1-2, with D possibly being TRBD1 (6 bases). V lost 8 bases to trimming and J lost 3 bases, with 19 bases between them. The CDR3 has 15 amino acids. Germline V CDR1 and CDR2: MGHDK, SYGVNS.

On this clonotype itself: At one boundary the junction diverges from the germline segment, which might be a read error. The V call is TRBV6-6, the J call TRBJ2-7; D might be TRBD2 (5 bases). From germline, CDR1 is MNHNY and CDR2 SVGAGI (reference sequence). The CDR3 has 12 amino acids. CDR3 sequence reads: CASGYGFGEQYF. The CDR3 bases are TGCGCCAGCGGTTACGGGTTTGGCGAGCAGTACTTC.

This clonotype was recorded once. V usage is TRBV7-8 and J usage is TRBJ1-5; possibly TRBD1 for D (6 bases). CDR3 length: 15 residues. V was clipped by 6 bases and J by 3 bases, with 15 bases between them. Germline CDR1 is SGHVS and CDR2 is FQNEAQ. The CDR3 region is CASSTRGQANQPQHF. The CDR3 DNA is TGTGCCAGCAGTACCCGGGGGCAGGCCAATCAGCCCCAGCATTTT.

Notes on this clonotype: The conserved phenylalanine or tryptophan normally closing the CDR3 is absent here, so this likely arose from a read error. The V and J genes are TRBV7-3 and TRBJ1-4; TRBD1 might be the D (5 bases). V lost 5 bases and J 10 bases, leaving 11 bases between the germline ends. From germline, CDR1 is SGHTA and CDR2 FQGTGA. The CDR3 sequence is 12 residues long. The CDR3 bases are TGTGCCAGCAGCCGGGGCGGTCTAAAACTGTTTCTT. It yields the protein CASSRGGLKLFL.

This clonotype has a count of ten or more. The CDR3 region has the DNA TGCAGCGTTGACACAGGGCACGAGCAGTACTTC. Its protein is CSVDTGHEQYF. This sequence joins TRBV29-1 and TRBJ2-7; tentative D call: TRBD1 (6 bases). The germline V gene encodes CDR1 SQVTM and CDR2 ANQGSEA. The length of the CDR3 is 11 residues. V gave up 3 bases and J gave up 5 bases, with 8 bases separating them.